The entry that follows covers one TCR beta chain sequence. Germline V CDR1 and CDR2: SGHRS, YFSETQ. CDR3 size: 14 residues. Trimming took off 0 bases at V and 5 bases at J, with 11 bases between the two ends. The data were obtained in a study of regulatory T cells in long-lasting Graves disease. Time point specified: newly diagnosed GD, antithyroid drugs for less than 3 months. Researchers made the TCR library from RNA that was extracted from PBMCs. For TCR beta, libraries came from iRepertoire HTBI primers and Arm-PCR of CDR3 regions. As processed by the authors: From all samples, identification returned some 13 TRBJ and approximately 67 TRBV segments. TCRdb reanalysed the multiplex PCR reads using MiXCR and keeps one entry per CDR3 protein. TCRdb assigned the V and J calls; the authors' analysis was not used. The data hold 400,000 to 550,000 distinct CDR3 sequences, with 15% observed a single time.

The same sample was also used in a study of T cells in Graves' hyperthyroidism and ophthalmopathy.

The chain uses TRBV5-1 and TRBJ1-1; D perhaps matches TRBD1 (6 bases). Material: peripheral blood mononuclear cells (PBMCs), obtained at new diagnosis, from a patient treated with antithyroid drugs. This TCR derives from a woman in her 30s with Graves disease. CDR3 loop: CASSLGQVPTEAFF. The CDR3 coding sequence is TGCGCCAGCAGCTTGGGACAGGTACCGACTGAAGCTTTCTTT.